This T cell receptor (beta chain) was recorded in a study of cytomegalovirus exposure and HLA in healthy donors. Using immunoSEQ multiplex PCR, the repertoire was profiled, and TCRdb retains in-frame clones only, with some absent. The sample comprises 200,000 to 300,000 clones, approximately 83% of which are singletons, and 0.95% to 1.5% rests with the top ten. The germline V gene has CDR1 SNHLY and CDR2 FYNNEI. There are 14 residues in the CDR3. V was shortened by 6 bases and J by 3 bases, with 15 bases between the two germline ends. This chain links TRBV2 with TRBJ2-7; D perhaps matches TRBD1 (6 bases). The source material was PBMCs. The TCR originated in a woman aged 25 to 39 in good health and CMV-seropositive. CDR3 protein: CASRGTMGVYEQYF. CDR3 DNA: TGTGCCAGCAGAGGGACAATGGGAGTCTACGAGCAGTACTTC. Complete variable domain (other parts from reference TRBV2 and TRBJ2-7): EPEVTQTPSHQVTQMGQEVILRCVPISNHLYFYWYRQILGQKVEFLVSFYNNEISEKSEIFDDQFSVERPDGSNFTLKIRSTKLEDSAMYFCASRGTMGVYEQYFGPGTRLTVT.